This entry lists 12 T cell receptor beta chains sequenced from one sample in a study of shared clonotypes between healthy human individuals. Generated by immunoSEQ multiplex PCR, the TCRdb table keeps only in-frame clones and is missing some. The sample carries about 800,000 clones, 95% to 97% recorded once. Positively selected for CCR7, the CD45RO-negative cells used as naive CD8 cells excluded terminally differentiated effector memory CD45RA+ cells. Sample: naive CD8+ T cells sorted from blood. These receptor sequences come from a man younger than 40 in good health.

This chain connects TRBV19 to TRBJ2-1; D tentatively fits TRBD1 or TRBD2 (5 bases each). This CDR3 is 15 amino acids long. V was clipped by 5 bases and J by 1 base, with 12 bases between them. Germline V CDR1 and CDR2: LNHDA, SQIVND (reference sequence). CDR3 sequence reads: CASSWGGSSYNEQFF. The CDR3 DNA sequence: TGTGCCAGTAGTTGGGGCGGGTCGTCCTACAATGAGCAGTTCTTC.

The rearrangement joins TRBV10-3 to TRBJ2-7; D assignment may be TRBD1 or TRBD2 (5 bases each). Trimming cost V 6 bases and J 2 bases, with 11 bases left between them. The CDR3 totals 13 residues. Germline V lookup: CDR1 ENHRY, CDR2 SYGVKD. DNA of the CDR3: TGTGCCATCAGACTAGGGGCCACCTACGAGCAGTACTTC. It translates to CAIRLGATYEQYF.

Comment on this clone: This same CDR3 is encoded by further DNA sequences in the sample. The chain combines TRBV7-9 with TRBJ2-1; D is ambiguous. V lost 5 bases and J lost 4, with 6 bases in between. The CDR3 loop spans 12 amino acids. In germline, CDR1 is SEHNR, CDR2 FQNEAQ (reference sequence). The CDR3 region is CASSLTYNEQFF. For the CDR3, the DNA is TGTGCCAGCAGCCTTACTTACAATGAGCAGTTCTTC.

The rearrangement uses TRBV10-1 and TRBJ2-7; D tentatively fits TRBD1 or TRBD2 (5 bases each). Trimming removed 4 bases at V and 3 bases at J, with 13 bases between. This CDR3 is built from 14 residues. Germline values: CDR1 WNHNN, CDR2 SYGVQD (reference sequence). The DNA for the CDR3 is TGCGCCAGCAGTGGTGGACGGGACCACTACGAGCAGTACTTC. Residues: CASSGGRDHYEQYF.

This chain links TRBV14 with TRBJ2-5; no firm D call. CDR3 length: 14 amino acids. Trimming removed 8 bases from V and 2 bases from J, with 15 bases in between. Germline V gene lookup returns CDR1 SGHDN and CDR2 FVKESK. This CDR3 reads CASSDPEIQETQYF. CDR3 nucleotides: TGTGCCAGCTCGGACCCAGAAATTCAAGAGACCCAGTACTTC. Full variable domain (missing parts from reference TRBV14 and TRBJ2-5): EAGVTQFPSHSVIEKGQTVTLRCDPISGHDNLYWYRRVMGKEIKFLLHFVKESKQDESGMPNNRFLAERTGGTYSTLKVQPAELEDSGVYFCASSDPEIQETQYFGPGTRLLVL.

CDR3 nucleotides: TGTGCCAGCAGTTTAACCGGGACAGAGTTTGGCTCCTACGAGCAGTACTTC. Protein sequence: CASSLTGTEFGSYEQYF. The chain joins TRBV27 to TRBJ2-7; 7 bases fit TRBD1. The V segment lost 2 bases and the J segment 0 bases; nucleotides outside the gene matches: 10. This CDR3 contains 17 residues. Germline loops: CDR1 MNHEY, CDR2 SMNVEV (reference sequence).

The J gene is TRBJ2-2, the V gene TRBV7-9; TRBD1 might be the D (5 bases). Per germline, CDR1 SEHNR and CDR2 FQNEAQ (reference sequence). V lost 5 bases, J lost 1 base, and 11 bases lay in between. The CDR3 is 15 amino acids. Here the CDR3 DNA reads TGTGCCAGCAGCGCCAAGGGGCGGAACACCGGGGAGCTGTTTTTT. This gives the protein CASSAKGRNTGELFF.

The J gene is TRBJ1-3, the V gene TRBV7-9; D is ambiguous. Germline V gives CDR1 SEHNR, CDR2 FQNEAQ (reference sequence). The V and J ends lost 4 bases and 2 bases respectively, with 6 bases between them. The CDR3 consists of 13 residues. The CDR3 sequence is CASSSDPGNTIYF. The CDR3 coding sequence is TGTGCCAGCAGCTCCGACCCTGGAAACACCATATATTTT.

This clone appeared once. This chain uses TRBV5-6 with TRBJ2-6; no clear D gene. The CDR3 loop spans 15 amino acids. CDR1 and CDR2 from the germline V gene are SGHDT and YYEEEE. V was clipped by 0 bases and J by 4 bases, with 8 bases between them. CDR3: CASSLAAAGANVLTF. CDR3 DNA: TGTGCCAGCAGCTTGGCCGCCGCGGGGGCCAACGTCCTGACTTTC.

V usage is TRBV5-1 and J usage is TRBJ1-1, with TRBD1 identical over 7 bases. Per the germline V gene, CDR1 is SGHRS and CDR2 is YFSETQ. This CDR3 comprises 14 residues. V lost 0 bases to trimming and J lost 8 bases; unmatched junction nucleotides: 7. The DNA of the CDR3 is TGCGCCAGCAGCTTGGCCCCCCGGGACAGCGAAGCTTTCTTT. Amino acids: CASSLAPRDSEAFF.

The chain is built from TRBV7-9 and TRBJ2-7, with TRBD2 matching 8 bases. CDR3 length: 16 residues. CDR1 and CDR2 from the germline V gene are SEHNR and FQNEAQ (reference sequence). Unmatched junction bases numbered 5, after V lost 0 bases and J lost 1 base. The CDR3 nucleotides read TGTGCCAGCAGCTTAGCCGTAGCGGGATTGTCCTACGAGCAGTACTTC. This gives the protein CASSLAVAGLSYEQYF.

This clone has just one count. The CDR3 nucleotides read TGTGCCAGCAGCCAATCAAAAATCGGGACAGGATCTATCTATGGCTACACCTTC. Translated, it gives CASSQSKIGTGSIYGYTF. The chain joins TRBV16 to TRBJ1-2; 8 bases map to TRBD1. Germline lookup yields CDR1 KGHSY and CDR2 FQNENV. The CDR3 has 18 residues. V gave up 0 bases and J gave up 4 bases; unmatched junction bases: 13.